The clone carrying this T cell receptor (beta chain) has ten or more counts. Its antigen is currently unknown. Full-length variable regions came from constant-region reverse primers plus semi-nested Nested Universal Primer A PCR. TCRdb fed the 5' RACE reads into MiXCR, producing one record per CDR3 protein. This sample has roughly 55,000 distinct CDR3 sequences, with more than 20% found just once. This CDR3 spans 19 amino acids. V lost 4 bases to trimming and J lost 0 bases, with 23 bases between them. Germline V gene lookup returns CDR1 SGHRS and CDR2 YFSETQ. General study points: Tumor-infiltrating Treg TCR alpha and beta sequences overlapped most with tumor naive CD4+ T cells, then blood naive. The TCR gene usage of tumor memory CD4+ T cells clustered together with blood and lymph node memory CD4+ cells and with lymph node naive CD4+ cells.

V and J are TRBV5-1 and TRBJ2-1, with D perhaps TRBD1 or TRBD2 (5 bases each). This TCR derives from a female donor with breast cancer. Sequenced input: tumor-infiltrating naive CD4+ T cells sorted from the breast tumor. Subset denoted: naive CD4+ T cells, CD4+CD45RA+CD25-. The CDR3 spells CASSRTIQSRDLSYNEQFF. The CDR3 nucleotides read TGCGCCAGCAGCCGAACGATTCAATCTCGGGACCTCTCCTACAATGAGCAGTTCTTC.